Listed here are 21 T cell receptor beta chains from one sample, sequenced in a study of T cell responses to AZD1222 COVID-19 vaccine. Assay: immunoSEQ multiplex PCR; the TCRdb copy retains only in-frame clones and omits some. The sample includes around 140,000 clones, approximately 90% seen only once; the top ten take 6.9%. This specimen was peripheral blood, taken on day 0 of AZD1222 vaccination. The receptors derive from an adult in good health.

V usage is TRBV5-4 and J usage is TRBJ2-2; D not certain. This CDR3 has 11 residues. V was clipped by 6 bases and J by 6 bases, with 6 bases between them. From germline, CDR1 is SGHNT and CDR2 YYREEE (reference sequence). CDR3 bases: TGTGCCAGCACCGGACCCGGGGAGCTGTTTTTT. Translating it yields CASTGPGELFF. Complete variable domain (other parts from reference TRBV5-4 and TRBJ2-2): ETGVTQSPTHLIKTRGQQVTLRCSSQSGHNTVSWYQQALGQGPQFIFQYYREEENGRGNFPPRFSGLQFPNYSSELNVNALELDDSALYLCASTGPGELFFGEGSRLTVL.

The J gene is TRBJ1-3, the V gene TRBV5-6; no definite D call. The germline gives CDR1 SGHDT, CDR2 YYEEEE. The CDR3 runs to 14 residues. Trimming stripped 0 bases from V and 0 bases from J, with 4 bases between. Here the CDR3 reads CASSLDPSGNTIYF. CDR3 coding DNA: TGTGCCAGCAGCTTGGACCCCTCTGGAAACACCATATATTTT.

The chain is built from TRBV13 and TRBJ1-1; D gene ambiguous. V was shortened by 5 bases and J by 5 bases, with 9 bases between the two germline ends. Germline assignment: CDR1 PRHDT and CDR2 FYEKMQ (reference sequence). The CDR3 has 12 residues. The CDR3 is CASSHGRTEAFF. For the CDR3, the DNA is TGTGCCAGCAGCCACGGACGGACTGAAGCTTTCTTT.

This clone was detected once. The rearrangement joins TRBV18 to TRBJ1-2, with D possibly matching TRBD1 (5 bases). This CDR3 is 15 amino acids long. CDR1 is KGHSH and CDR2 is LQKENI in the germline V gene. Trimming removed 3 bases from V and 1 base from J, with 12 bases in between. The CDR3 DNA reads as TGTGCCAGCTCACCGACCAGGGAAGATAACTATGGCTACACCTTC. Protein product: CASSPTREDNYGYTF.

V gene TRBV29-1 combines with J gene TRBJ1-1; D unresolved. In germline, CDR1 is SQVTM, CDR2 ANQGSEA. The CDR3 is 13 residues long. Trimming took 7 bases from V and 2 from J, leaving 14 bases between them. For the CDR3, the DNA is TGCAGCGCTTCTCCCAGTTTCAACACTGAAGCTTTCTTT. Amino acids: CSASPSFNTEAFF.

This chain links TRBV11-2 with TRBJ1-4; no definite D call. Germline CDR1 is SGHAT and CDR2 is FQNNGV. V shed 4 bases and J shed 1 base, with 7 bases lying between them. CDR3 size: 14 residues. In DNA form, the CDR3 reads TGTGCCAGCAGCTCGGCGCGAACTAATGAAAAACTGTTTTTT. The encoded protein is CASSSARTNEKLFF.

V usage is TRBV19 and J usage is TRBJ1-1; D unclear. Trimming took 3 bases from V and 8 from J, leaving 10 bases between them. The CDR3 sequence is 12 residues long. The germline V gene encodes CDR1 LNHDA and CDR2 SQIVND (reference sequence). This CDR3 reads CASSIMRPEAFF. Here the CDR3 DNA reads TGTGCCAGTAGTATCATGAGGCCCGAAGCTTTCTTT.

V usage is TRBV7-9 and J usage is TRBJ2-7, with D unresolved. The V gene's germline CDR1 is SEHNR and CDR2 FQNEAQ (reference sequence). The CDR3 is 13 residues long. V lost 2 bases to trimming and J lost 5 bases, with 10 bases between them. In DNA form, the CDR3 reads TGTGCCAGCAGCTTAAAGGCGACCCACGAGCAGTACTTC. This gives the protein CASSLKATHEQYF.

The rearrangement joins TRBV6-6 to TRBJ1-2; TRBD1 agrees at 7 bases. The junction had 16 bases not matched to a gene; V was cut back by 5 bases and J by 4 bases. This CDR3 is 17 amino acids long. Germline loops: CDR1 MNHNY, CDR2 SVGAGI (reference sequence). The CDR3 coding sequence is TGTGCCAGCAGTCAGGGGGACGGTGGGGGCCTTCGCTATGGCTACACCTTC. Protein sequence: CASSQGDGGGLRYGYTF.

This clone was observed many times. The J gene is TRBJ2-2, the V gene TRBV4-3, with 7 bases identical to TRBD2. J gave up 2 bases and V 0 bases, and 6 bases lay outside the gene matches. The CDR3 extends over 17 amino acids. Germline V gives CDR1 LGHNA, CDR2 YSLEER. The CDR3 DNA sequence: TGCGCCAGCAGCCAAGAGGGCCTAGCGGATAACACCGGGGAGCTGTTTTTT. Translated, it gives CASSQEGLADNTGELFF.

This rearrangement joins TRBV11-3 to TRBJ2-3; a weak D match, TRBD1 (5 bases). Germline-derived CDR1 and CDR2 are SGHNT and YENEEA. Trimming left V 4 bases short and J 6 bases short, with 5 bases between. The CDR3 covers 11 residues. The CDR3, as DNA: TGTGCCAGCAGCTCAGGGGATACGCAGTATTTT. This sequence encodes CASSSGDTQYF.

This clone was observed a single time. This sequence joins TRBV5-5 and TRBJ2-7, with 7 bases aligning to TRBD2. CDR1 and CDR2 (germline): SGHKS, YYEKEE (reference sequence). The CDR3 consists of 14 residues. The ends lost 1 base at V and 3 bases at J; junction bases unmatched: 4. This chain's CDR3 is CASSLRGEGYEQYF. CDR3 coding DNA: TGTGCCAGCAGCTTGCGGGGGGAAGGCTACGAGCAGTACTTC.

This clone was seen just once. The V call is TRBV4-1, the J call TRBJ2-2; maybe TRBD1 (6 bases). Trimming took off 3 bases at V and 8 bases at J, with 10 bases between the two ends. The CDR3 is made up of 13 amino acids. Germline values: CDR1 MGHRA, CDR2 YSYEKL. The CDR3 loop reads CASSQDSSGELFF. In DNA form, the CDR3 reads TGCGCCAGCAGCCAGGACAGTTCGGGGGAGCTGTTTTTT.

The gene calls are TRBV20-1 and TRBJ1-6, with D possibly TRBD1 on 5 matching bases. Germline CDR1 reads DFQATT; CDR2 reads SNEGSKA (reference sequence). The CDR3 consists of 11 residues. Trimming shortened V by 3 bases and J by 14 bases, and 11 bases separated the two germline ends. The CDR3 bases are TGCAGTGCTAGGGGGGGGGACTCCCTCCACTTT. Its protein product is CSARGGDSLHF.

J is TRBJ2-5 and V is TRBV25-1, with 8 nucleotides matching TRBD2. The germline V gene encodes CDR1 MGHDK and CDR2 SYGVNS. CDR3 length: 13 amino acids. Germline trimming cut 6 bases from V and 3 bases from J; bases unmatched to any gene: 3. CDR3 in DNA: TGTGCCAGCAGCTTAGCGGGGAAAGAGACCCAGTACTTC. Its translation: CASSLAGKETQYF.

The chain has TRBV6-5 and TRBJ1-2; 10 bases align to TRBD1. This CDR3 spans 16 amino acids. Per germline, CDR1 MNHEY and CDR2 SVGAGI. V shed 2 bases, J shed 4 bases, and the junction held 7 bases outside the gene matches. The CDR3 spells CASSYPRDRGSYGYTF. The CDR3, as DNA: TGTGCCAGCAGTTACCCCAGGGACAGGGGTTCCTATGGCTACACCTTC.

The chain recombines TRBV5-6 with TRBJ2-7; D is uncertain. Germline lookup yields CDR1 SGHDT and CDR2 YYEEEE. V was clipped by 0 bases and J by 9 bases, with 13 bases between them. The CDR3 totals 13 residues. The CDR3 sequence: CASSLDSWGWQYF. The CDR3 DNA sequence: TGTGCCAGCAGCTTGGACTCGTGGGGATGGCAGTACTTC.

This chain links TRBV18 with TRBJ2-5; possibly TRBD2 for D (5 bases). The CDR3 has 14 residues. Germline V lookup: CDR1 KGHSH, CDR2 LQKENI. V lost 3 bases, J lost 4 bases, and 12 bases lay in between. CDR3 nucleotide sequence: TGTGCCAGCTCACCTACGGGGAATTTAGAGACCCAGTACTTC. This sequence encodes CASSPTGNLETQYF.

V is TRBV28 and J is TRBJ1-5; weak D call: TRBD1 (6 bases). V was trimmed by 1 base and J by 0 bases, leaving 19 bases between them. There are 19 residues in the CDR3. In germline, CDR1 is MDHEN, CDR2 SYDVKM. Here the CDR3 DNA reads TGTGCCAGCAGTTTATTATCAGGGGTGGGGGCCGATAGCAATCAGCCCCAGCATTTT. It specifies CASSLLSGVGADSNQPQHF.

The chain recombines TRBV6-5 with TRBJ1-1; maybe TRBD1 (6 bases). V lost 6 bases to trimming and J lost 1 base, with 15 bases between them. Germline assignment: CDR1 MNHEY and CDR2 SVGAGI. This CDR3 comprises 15 residues. The CDR3 DNA is TGTGCCAGCAGGTCTCAAGGGGGAAAGAACACTGAAGCTTTCTTT. It is translated as CASRSQGGKNTEAFF.

J is TRBJ1-5 and V is TRBV7-2; TRBD1 is a possible D gene (5 bases). The germline CDR1 and CDR2 sequences are SGHTA and FQGNSA. The CDR3 sequence is 13 residues long. Trimming left V 5 bases short and J 5 bases short, with 10 bases between. The CDR3 here is CASSRGTDQPQHF. As DNA, the CDR3 is TGTGCCAGCAGCCGAGGGACCGATCAGCCCCAGCATTTT. Filled out from reference TRBV7-2 and TRBJ1-5, the complete variable domain reads GAGVSQSPSNKVTEKGKDVELRCDPISGHTALYWYRQSLGQGLEFLIYFQGNSAPDKSGLPSDRFSAERTGGSVSTLTIQRTQQEDSAVYLCASSRGTDQPQHFGDGTRLSIL.